This T cell receptor (beta chain) was recovered during a study of shared clonotypes between healthy human individuals (TCRdb year 2020). Regarding the study in general: A couple of women and a few men aged 18 to 49 years were included in the cohort. Between about 0.85 and 9.5 billion PBMCs per donor were obtained by leukapheresis. The study deeply sequenced blood TCR repertoires of several healthy adults to estimate repertoire size and the extent of clonotype sharing between individuals. Per donor, three plates each were used for CD4 naive and CD4 memory, two for CD8 naive, and one for CD8 memory. To increase sequencing depth and limit assay-specific biases, different laboratories used diverse techniques to prepare libraries and sequence TCR repertoires. Broader findings and caveats from the paper: Pairwise subsampling indicated that sequencing depth was expected to affect the degree of clonotype sharing among donors. Rarefaction of sorted-subset datasets indicated incomplete sequencing despite the large sequencing depth. About 5% of naive CD4, 3.5% of naive CD8, about 2.5% of memory CD4, and approximately 0.39% of memory CD8 clonotypes were shared across four donors. Naive subsets generally had larger estimated clonotype richness than memory subsets did. Compared with non-shared clonotypes, clonotypes shared by all four sorted-subset donors had higher generation probabilities. Only blood was sampled, and tissue TCR repertoires likely differ from those in blood. Because the study included a small number of donors, the genetic and exposure-history diversity represented was limited.

Using the deep immunoSEQ assay, multiplex PCR amplified TCR CDR3 regions from genomic DNA. For each cell subset, the extracted genomic DNA was distributed evenly across all wells of several immunoSEQ 96-well plates, and each plate served as one replicate. For sorted subsets, each replicate PCR was loaded with around 200 ng genomic DNA, equivalent to 25,000 to 30,000 T cell genomes. Purified libraries were quantified with a Qubit 3.0 fluorometer, sized on a Bioanalyzer 2100, and re-quantified with the KAPA Library Quantification kit. A separate single-read 150-cycle Illumina NextSeq 550 flow cell was used to sequence each immunoSEQ 96-well plate. Per the source publication's procedure: Because only junctional sequences without quality scores were contained in the immunoSEQ output, filtering matching that applied to full-length reads could not be performed. Sequences were annotated with PyIR, a Python wrapper for IgBLAST v1.9, using IMGT germline references to assign V/J genes and CDR3. Reads were filtered out if the reads had weak V/J assignments (E-value above 1e-6), no CDR3, stop codons, out-of-frame junctions, or ambiguous translated residues. V3J clonotypes were defined as sequences sharing the same inferred V gene, J gene, and CDR3 amino acid sequence. To compute the percentage overlap between repertoires, the number of shared unique clonotypes was divided by the size of the smaller repertoire. Three approaches were used to assess repertoire richness: RTK rarefaction, the Chao1 estimator, and Recon v2.1 estimates of unobserved clonotypes. Generation probabilities for all TCRbeta clonotypes obtained by the gDNA method from four donors were computed using OLGA. The table comes from immuneACCESS by way of TCRdb, which keeps in-frame sequences with V and J called. Part of the clones is missing from these tables; in studies checked, under half for an unresolved V gene and the rest for unknown reasons. V, J and clone size are taken as reported in that table, and D and trimming were inferred from the DNA itself. The sample data list approximately 590,000 clones, and about 95% of these were observed just once. The top ten clonotypes cover 0.11% of the sample.

Notes on this clone: Its cognate antigen has yet to be identified. The record has no base qualities; no much larger clone is one base away.

CD8 naive samples were CD45RO-negative cells positively selected for CCR7, giving a CD45RA+CCR7+ population that excluded TemRA cells. Donors were healthy HIV-negative adults with no recently reported acute infections or vaccinations. Every donor was a Caucasian adult residing in Nashville, Tennessee, USA. After blood collection by leukapheresis, PBMCs were isolated using Ficoll-Histopaque density gradient centrifugation and then cryopreserved in the vapor phase of liquid nitrogen. Analytical flow cytometry was used to check the purity and quantity of every magnetically sorted T cell population. Genomic DNA was isolated from every sorted fraction and measured by UV absorbance on a Nanodrop 2000c. Cut back by 0 bases and 4 bases, the V and J ends lie 13 bases apart. Sequences SGHDT (CDR1) and YYEEEE (CDR2) are obtained from the germline V gene. The CDR3 goes from the cysteine to the phenylalanine over 15 residues. Of all the DNA, just the CDR3 is kept, 45 bases in frame from base 1.

This receptor chain uses TRBV5-6 and TRBJ1-2, and possibly TRBD1, on 6 matching bases. The sequencing input was naive CD8+ T cells sorted from blood. The cell subset or site tag for this specimen amounts to: CD45RA+CCR7+. The receptor comes from a woman younger than 45 in good health. In nucleotides, the sequence is TGTGCCAGCAGCTTGGAACGGCCAGGGGCCTATGGCTACACCTTC. This codes for CASSLERPGAYGYTF.